This TCR beta chain was observed in a study of blood T cell repertoires in COVID-19. Study-wide context: Sites across the United States, Italy and Spain contributed samples from acute and convalescent COVID-19. From T cells, B-cell-depleted T cells, or PBMCs came the material, which was cDNA or gDNA.

Trimming removed 3 bases from V and 6 bases from J, with 19 bases in between. Germline loops: CDR1 MNHEY, CDR2 SVGAGI. This CDR3 has 16 amino acids. Libraries were prepared by immunoSEQ multiplex PCR; TCRdb keeps only in-frame clonotypes and omits some of them. The data show fewer than 250,000 clones, around 90% seen once. This receptor was identified in a woman aged 18-29 years who had recovered from COVID-19. The V and J genes are TRBV6-5 and TRBJ2-3; possibly TRBD1 for D (6 bases). Material for sequencing was PBMCs or T cells enriched from blood (not recorded which). The CDR3 sequence: CASSYNPTGLADTQYF. CDR3 sequence (DNA): TGTGCCAGCAGTTATAACCCTACAGGGCTGGCGGATACGCAGTATTTT.